The 23 T cell receptor beta chains below all came from one sample that was sequenced in a study of T cells in Graves' hyperthyroidism and ophthalmopathy. RNA transcripts served as the template for amplifying TCR beta CDR3 regions. The HTBI primer set drove a first-round RT-PCR of the TCR CDR3. TCRdb independently ran MiXCR on the multiplex PCR reads; one entry per CDR3 protein. The table has around 380,000 distinct CDR3 sequences, 13% seen once. The sequencing sample was made of blood. The origin of the receptors is a man aged 25-45 years with Graves' hyperthyroidism that later progressed to Graves' ophthalmopathy.

This clonotype was seen more than once but under ten times. This chain uses TRBV4-1 with TRBJ2-1; 11 bases match TRBD2. Germline loops: CDR1 MGHRA, CDR2 YSYEKL. V was pared by 0 bases and J by 6 bases, with 4 bases of the junction left unmatched. This CDR3 contains 16 residues. This CDR3 is CASSQDRLAGSNEQFF. The CDR3 DNA is TGCGCCAGCAGCCAAGATCGACTAGCGGGGAGCAATGAGCAGTTCTTC.

This clonotype was seen more than once but under ten times. The chain has TRBV5-1 and TRBJ1-3, with D maybe TRBD1 (5 bases). Trimming removed 3 bases from V and 0 bases from J, with 13 bases in between. Germline lookup yields CDR1 SGHRS and CDR2 YFSETQ. The CDR3 totals 16 residues. The CDR3: CASSSGTVFSGNTIYF. In DNA, the CDR3 is TGCGCCAGCAGCTCCGGGACCGTATTCTCTGGAAACACCATATATTTT.

This clonotype appeared many times. J is TRBJ1-6 and V is TRBV28; no reliable D call. Germline CDR1 is MDHEN and CDR2 is SYDVKM. The CDR3 loop spans 14 amino acids. The V end lost 6 bases, the J end lost 4 bases, and 10 bases lay between the germline ends. This chain's CDR3 is CASSVQSYNSPLHF. Here the CDR3 DNA reads TGTGCCAGCAGCGTACAGAGTTATAATTCACCCCTCCACTTT. Complete variable domain (other parts from reference TRBV28 and TRBJ1-6): DVKVTQSSRYLVKRTGEKVFLECVQDMDHENMFWYRQDPGLGLRLIYFSYDVKMKEKGDIPEGYSVSREKKERFSLILESASTNQTSMYLCASSVQSYNSPLHFGNGTRLTVT.

The chain combines TRBV7-6 with TRBJ1-1; the match to TRBD1 covers 8 bases. CDR3 size: 17 residues. Germline lookup yields CDR1 SGHVS and CDR2 FNYEAQ. V lost 1 base, J lost 5 bases, and 12 bases stayed unmatched. CDR3 DNA: TGTGCCAGCAGCTTAGACAGAACAGGGGGGTTCGGAACTGAAGCTTTCTTT. The encoded protein is CASSLDRTGGFGTEAFF.

This clonotype was observed a handful of times. CDR3 sequence (DNA): TGCGCCAGCAGCTTGGCAGGGGGGCTTAACACAGATACGCAGTATTTT. Translating gives CASSLAGGLNTDTQYF. V and J are TRBV5-1 and TRBJ2-3, with D maybe TRBD1 (7 bases). Germline V gives CDR1 SGHRS, CDR2 YFSETQ. This CDR3 region has 16 residues. Between the trimmed V and J ends, which lost 0 bases and 2 bases, there was a span of 13 bases.

This chain links TRBV28 with TRBJ2-1; the D gene is possibly TRBD2 (7 bases). CDR1 is MDHEN and CDR2 is SYDVKM in the germline V gene. This CDR3 comprises 16 residues. Trimming took 6 bases from V and 10 from J, leaving 25 bases between them. CDR3 DNA: TGTGCCAGCAGGGAAGGGGGGGGCCGACCCCCGGGGGAGCAGTTCTTC. Its translation is CASREGGGRPPGEQFF. The entire variable domain, with the rest obtained from reference TRBV28 and TRBJ2-1, is as follows: DVKVTQSSRYLVKRTGEKVFLECVQDMDHENMFWYRQDPGLGLRLIYFSYDVKMKEKGDIPEGYSVSREKKERFSLILESASTNQTSMYLCASREGGGRPPGEQFFGPGTRLTVL.

This clonotype occurred a few times. This chain links TRBV7-9 with TRBJ2-6, with D perhaps given as TRBD1 or TRBD2 (6 bases each). V lost 11 bases, J lost 1 base, and 12 bases lay in between. Germline CDR1 is SEHNR and CDR2 is FQNEAQ (reference sequence). The CDR3 sequence is 14 residues long. The CDR3 DNA is TGTGCCGAAGAAGGGGGGTCTGGGGCCAACGTCCTGACTTTC. It codes for CAEEGGSGANVLTF.

The sample holds many counts of this clonotype. V usage is TRBV6-1 and J usage is TRBJ2-2, with no clear D. V gave up 6 bases and J gave up 3 bases, with 17 bases separating them. Germline V lookup: CDR1 MNHNS, CDR2 SASEGT. There are 16 residues in the CDR3. This chain's CDR3 is CASSHLVGKDTGELFF. Written as DNA, the CDR3 is TGTGCCAGCAGCCATCTCGTAGGGAAGGACACCGGGGAGCTGTTTTTT.

In this sample, this clonotype turned up a few times. The rearrangement joins TRBV6-6 to TRBJ2-3; 9 nucleotides line up with TRBD1. The CDR3 runs to 15 residues. Germline trimming cut 0 bases from V and 6 bases from J; bases unmatched to any gene: 4. Germline V gives CDR1 MNHNY, CDR2 SVGAGI (reference sequence). The DNA for the CDR3 is TGTGCCAGCAGTTACTCGGGACAGGGTGGGGATACGCAGTATTTT. Translated: CASSYSGQGGDTQYF.

This clonotype was detected ten times or more. This chain connects TRBV6-6 to TRBJ1-1; D is possibly TRBD1 (6 bases). Between the trimmed V and J ends, which lost 2 bases and 5 bases, there was a span of 24 bases. There are 18 residues in the CDR3. The germline V gene has CDR1 MNHNY and CDR2 SVGAGI (reference sequence). CDR3 nucleotide sequence: TGTGCCAGCAGTTACGAGAGGCCTAGCCAGGGGTTTAGGACTGAAGCTTTCTTT. Translating it yields CASSYERPSQGFRTEAFF.

In this sample, this clonotype turned up many times. This chain uses TRBV30 with TRBJ1-1; D gene ambiguous. Trimming shortened V by 4 bases and J by 2 bases, and 11 bases separated the two germline ends. Germline V gene lookup returns CDR1 GTSNPN and CDR2 SVGIG (reference sequence). The CDR3 contains 13 residues. CDR3 nucleotide sequence: TGTGCCTGGACCCCAACCCACAACACTGAAGCTTTCTTT. Translated, it gives CAWTPTHNTEAFF.

With respect to this clonotype: This could be a read error, since a much larger clone is one nucleotide away. The chain has TRBV7-2 and TRBJ2-5, with 8 bases fitting TRBD2. This CDR3 comprises 15 residues. J was trimmed by 5 bases and V by 3 bases; bases with no gene match: 8. CDR1 and CDR2 (germline): SGHTA, FQGNSA. CDR3 residues: CASSLAGGAEETQYF. The CDR3 DNA follows: TGTGCCAGCAGCTTGGCCGGGGGGGCCGAGGAGACCCAGTACTTC.

This chain joins TRBV20-1 and TRBJ2-3; no clear D gene. Germline CDR1 DFQATT, CDR2 SNEGSKA (reference sequence). The V end was cut by 1 base, the J end by 4 bases, with 9 bases between. The CDR3 loop spans 13 amino acids. The CDR3 DNA sequence: TGCAGTGCTAGAGCGGGCCCCGCAGATACGCAGTATTTT. This sequence encodes CSARAGPADTQYF.

This clonotype turned up a few times. This chain joins TRBV11-3 and TRBJ2-3, with 11 bases that match TRBD2. J lost 0 bases, V lost 4 bases, and 3 bases had no gene match. The V gene's germline CDR1 is SGHNT and CDR2 YENEEA. The CDR3 totals 16 residues. The chain's CDR3 is CASSWSSGGSTDTQYF. The CDR3 nucleotides read TGTGCCAGCAGCTGGTCTAGCGGGGGGAGCACAGATACGCAGTATTTT.

This clonotype was picked up many times. The chain is built from TRBV3-1 and TRBJ1-1; 9 positions agree with TRBD1. Germline V gene sequence: CDR1 LGHDT, CDR2 YNNKEL (reference sequence). The CDR3 is 16 amino acids. J was trimmed by 5 bases and V by 4 bases; bases with no gene match: 11. CDR3 residues: CASSPLDRGGRTEAFF. CDR3 DNA sequence: TGTGCCAGCAGCCCGTTGGACAGGGGAGGTCGTACTGAAGCTTTCTTT.

This clonotype was picked up many times. This rearrangement joins TRBV27 to TRBJ1-1, with unresolved D. CDR3 length: 15 amino acids. Trimming pared 0 bases from V and 11 bases from J, leaving 19 bases between. Germline CDR1 reads MNHEY; CDR2 reads SMNVEV (reference sequence). DNA of the CDR3: TGTGCCAGCAGTTTATCCCAATGCCCTTCCCCCGGGGCTTTCTTT. Translated: CASSLSQCPSPGAFF.

This clonotype was recorded many times. The chain uses TRBV28 and TRBJ2-7; 9 bases match TRBD1. V was clipped by 9 bases and J by 7 bases; unmatched bases: 7. Germline assignment: CDR1 MDHEN and CDR2 SYDVKM. This CDR3 is built from 12 residues. The DNA for the CDR3 is TGTGCCAGTACCCGGGACAGGGTTGAGCAGTACTTC. Its translation is CASTRDRVEQYF.

This clonotype was seen more than once but under ten times. The genes are TRBV6-1 and TRBJ2-5; D assignment may be TRBD1 or TRBD2 (6 bases each). CDR1 and CDR2 (germline): MNHNS, SASEGT. Trimming shortened V by 8 bases and J by 5 bases, and 15 bases separated the two germline ends. The length of the CDR3 is 13 residues. The CDR3 DNA reads as TGTGCCAGCTCCGGGGGCTTCGGGGAGACCCAGTACTTC. Its protein product is CASSGGFGETQYF.

This clonotype was counted a few times. This chain links TRBV7-9 with TRBJ2-2; D is ambiguous. V was pared by 2 bases and J by 0 bases, with 10 bases between. Germline CDR1 and CDR2: SEHNR and FQNEAQ (reference sequence). CDR3 length: 16 amino acids. The DNA of the CDR3 is TGTGCCAGCAGCTTAATGTCAGGCGCGAACACCGGGGAGCTGTTTTTT. This translates into CASSLMSGANTGELFF.

This clonotype has ten or more counts. This sequence joins TRBV2 and TRBJ2-2; D remains ambiguous. The length of the CDR3 is 14 residues. Trimming removed 3 bases from V and 4 bases from J, with 9 bases in between. Germline loops: CDR1 SNHLY, CDR2 FYNNEI. CDR3 amino acids: CASSEGPLTGELFF. As DNA, the CDR3 is TGTGCCAGCAGTGAGGGTCCACTCACCGGGGAGCTGTTTTTT.

This clonotype was seen at least ten times. The chain links TRBV3-1 to TRBJ2-7; the D is unclear. V was pared by 0 bases and J by 3 bases, with 0 bases between. CDR1 LGHDT and CDR2 YNNKEL come from the germline V gene (reference sequence). The CDR3 extends over 11 amino acids. The CDR3, as DNA: TGTGCCAGCAGCCAAGACTACGAGCAGTACTTC. Translating gives CASSQDYEQYF.

This clonotype was observed many times. This chain joins TRBV30 and TRBJ1-1, with D possibly TRBD1 on 5 matching bases. The V end was cut by 4 bases, the J end by 4 bases, with 13 bases between. This CDR3 is built from 13 residues. Germline-derived CDR1 and CDR2 are GTSNPN and SVGIG (reference sequence). In nucleotides, the CDR3 is TGTGCCTGGACTATACGGAGGGGCACTGAAGCTTTCTTT. Its translation: CAWTIRRGTEAFF.

This clonotype came up many times. The chain combines TRBV20-1 with TRBJ1-2; D might be TRBD1 (5 bases). CDR3 length: 13 amino acids. The germline V and J ends were trimmed by 6 bases and 7 bases, with 18 bases remaining between them. CDR1 is DFQATT and CDR2 is SNEGSKA in the germline V gene (reference sequence). CDR3 in DNA: TGCAGTGCCATTAGGGGATCGGTTGGTGGCTACACCTTC. Its translation: CSAIRGSVGGYTF.